This T cell receptor beta chain came from a study of blood T cells in healthy people across ages. J lost 6 bases, V lost 7 bases, and 10 bases had no gene match. Germline V gene lookup returns CDR1 MNHEY and CDR2 SVGAGI. The CDR3 extends over 15 amino acids. Using a J-beta primer mix together with a sample-barcoded 5' primer, a second PCR was run for roughly 6 to 12 cycles. Every single cDNA molecule received a tag from a template-switch adaptor with 12 random nucleotides. TCRdb used MiXCR to reprocess the 5' RACE reads, holding one entry per CDR3 protein. The table shows roughly 1,500,000 distinct CDR3 sequences, with around 42% occurring only once. Per-sample PBMC isolation yielded at least 7 million cells.

This TCR was recovered from a woman under 30 in good health. This chain connects TRBV6-5 to TRBJ2-1; TRBD2 matches 9 bases. The sample taken for sequencing was blood. The DNA of the CDR3 is TGTGCCAGCACCAAGACTAGCGGAGGGACCAATGAGCAGTTCTTC. Amino acid sequence: CASTKTSGGTNEQFF.